This TCR beta chain was profiled in a study of shared T cell receptors in the human thymus. CDR1 and CDR2 (germline): SGHRS, YFSETQ. This CDR3 is 16 amino acids long. V was shortened by 6 bases and J by 4 bases, with 23 bases between the two germline ends. Profiled with immunoSEQ multiplex PCR; TCRdb holds only in-frame clones, not every one. In the table there are roughly 660,000 clones, around 87% of which are singletons. This sample was shared with a second study, whose subject was human thymus T cells. That paper notes: The thymus was resected at corrective cardiac surgery. Blood and thymic repertoires both appeared biased in V and J gene usage. Related work found strong thymic repertoire overlap between unrelated individuals.

The chain is built from TRBV5-1 and TRBJ2-7; D may be TRBD1 (6 bases). The sample consisted of thymocytes. The origin of this receptor is a boy in the first two years of life with a congenital heart defect. CDR3 DNA sequence: TGCGCCAGCATGCCAGGAGTCGCTCAGGGGTGGTACGAGCAGTACTTC. Its translation: CASMPGVAQGWYEQYF.